A single sample is the source of the 10 T cell receptor beta chains below, sequenced in a study of blood T cell repertoires in COVID-19. This table comes from immunoSEQ multiplex PCR, and its TCRdb copy is limited to in-frame clones, with some not included. This table holds roughly 310,000 clones, 70% to 90% found once. Sequencing was carried out using peripheral blood. Receptors originate from a woman in her forties or fifties with active or convalescent COVID-19.

The chain recombines TRBV10-3 with TRBJ2-3; possible D gene TRBD2, 6 bases. In germline, CDR1 is ENHRY, CDR2 SYGVKD. Trimming pared 4 bases from V and 3 bases from J, leaving 14 bases between. There are 15 residues in the CDR3. The CDR3 sequence: CAISAGDPATDTQYF. The DNA for the CDR3 is TGTGCCATCAGTGCGGGAGATCCCGCGACAGATACGCAGTATTTT.

This chain connects TRBV6-2 or TRBV6-3 to TRBJ1-2, with 10 positions matching TRBD1. Germline trimming cut 5 bases from V and 9 bases from J; bases unmatched to any gene: 12. The CDR3 has 15 amino acids. CDR1 and CDR2 (germline): MNHEY, SVGEGT. As DNA, the CDR3 is TGTGCCAGCAGTGACCAGGACAGGGGGATGGAAAGCTACACCTTC. Protein sequence: CASSDQDRGMESYTF.

CDR3 protein: CASSFRGRGSYEQYF. In DNA, the CDR3 is TGTGCCAGCAGTTTTAGGGGCAGGGGATCCTACGAGCAGTACTTC. V usage is TRBV27 and J usage is TRBJ2-7; tentatively, D is TRBD1 (6 bases). Germline V gene data show CDR1 as MNHEY and CDR2 as SMNVEV (reference sequence). V lost 3 bases to trimming and J lost 1 base, with 13 bases between them. The CDR3 is 15 amino acids.

J is TRBJ1-2 and V is TRBV15; D possibly corresponds to TRBD1 (6 bases). V gave up 1 base and J gave up 2 bases, with 11 bases separating them. The V gene's germline CDR1 is LNHNV and CDR2 YYDKDF (reference sequence). The CDR3 consists of 15 residues. The CDR3 DNA is TGTGCCACCAGCAGAGTTGCGGACAGAAACTATGGCTACACCTTC. Its protein product is CATSRVADRNYGYTF.

V and J are TRBV7-9 and TRBJ1-1; 7 bases fit TRBD1. The CDR3 contains 14 residues. Germline trimming cut 6 bases from V and 0 bases from J; bases unmatched to any gene: 4. CDR1 and CDR2 from the germline V gene are SEHNR and FQNEAQ (reference sequence). The CDR3 region has the DNA TGTGCCAGCAGTCCCGGGACAGTGAACACTGAAGCTTTCTTT. Protein product: CASSPGTVNTEAFF.

The V and J genes are TRBV4-1 and TRBJ1-3, with D possibly being TRBD1 (6 bases). V lost 1 base to trimming and J lost 4 bases, with 14 bases between them. Looked up from germline, CDR1 is MGHRA and CDR2 is YSYEKL. The CDR3 runs to 16 residues. The CDR3 loop is CASSQGWTDLGNTIYF. The CDR3 DNA reads as TGCGCCAGCAGCCAAGGGTGGACAGACCTGGGAAACACCATATATTTT.

The chain uses TRBV10-3 and TRBJ2-2; 9 bases match TRBD2. The CDR3 covers 16 residues. V was clipped by 6 bases and J by 3 bases; unmatched bases: 8. Germline V CDR1 and CDR2: ENHRY, SYGVKD. CDR3 DNA: TGTGCCATCAGCCTGGGGGCGGGAGGGGACACCGGGGAGCTGTTTTTT. It specifies CAISLGAGGDTGELFF.

V gene TRBV6-1 combines with J gene TRBJ1-5, with TRBD1 as a possible D gene (6 bases). CDR1 and CDR2 from the germline V gene are MNHNS and SASEGT. The CDR3 totals 15 residues. The V gene lost 1 base and the J gene lost 1 base, with 8 bases spanning the gap. CDR3 DNA: TGTGCCAGCAGTGAAGGGACAGAGAGCAATCAGCCCCAGCATTTT. This sequence encodes CASSEGTESNQPQHF.

V gene TRBV7-2 combines with J gene TRBJ1-3; D is perhaps TRBD1 (6 bases). The CDR3 has 17 amino acids. V lost 2 bases and J lost 0, with 14 bases in between. Germline CDR1 reads SGHTA; CDR2 reads FQGNSA. The CDR3 region is CASSLSGQLRSGNTIYF. The CDR3 nucleotides read TGTGCCAGCAGCTTATCGGGACAACTCCGCTCTGGAAACACCATATATTTT.

The rearrangement joins TRBV4-3 to TRBJ1-2; no definite D call. The CDR3 has 14 amino acids. The germline V gene encodes CDR1 LGHNA and CDR2 YSLEER. V gave up 5 bases and J gave up 6 bases, with 16 bases separating them. The DNA of the CDR3 is TGCGCCAGCAGCGGCCACAGCCCTCCGGATGGCTACACCTTC. Encoded protein: CASSGHSPPDGYTF.